This T cell receptor beta chain was observed in a study of CD8 T cells in ankylosing spondylitis. Study-wide findings and caveats: Matched ankylosing spondylitis synovial fluid reportedly contained a significantly enriched population of disease-linked clones.

The table lists this clonotype with many counts. No antigen is known for it. With 4 bases removed from V and 5 bases from J, the gap between germline ends came to 11 bases. CDR3 size: 13 residues. Libraries of TCR beta came from quantitative 5'-RACE with molecular barcodes. TCRdb itself ran the 5' RACE reads through MiXCR, one entry per CDR3 protein. Of around 300,000 distinct CDR3 sequences listed, around a tenth were seen once; the top ten hold roughly 9%. Sequenced material: blood, either unsorted or a sorted T cell fraction (not recorded which). The TCR was taken from a female donor with ankylosing spondylitis or in good health (not recorded which). V and J are TRBV12-3 or TRBV12-4 and TRBJ1-2; possible D gene TRBD1, 6 bases. Here the CDR3 reads CASSSNQGYGYTF. DNA of the CDR3: TGTGCCAGCAGTTCTAACCAGGGGTATGGCTACACCTTC.